These 7 T cell receptor beta chains share one sample of origin, sequenced in a study of blood T cell repertoires in COVID-19. Generated by immunoSEQ multiplex PCR, the TCRdb table keeps only in-frame clones and is missing some. The table has about 170,000 clones, roughly 86% seen once. The sequencing sample was made of peripheral blood. The source is a woman older than 75 with COVID-19, enrolled during active disease.

The chain has TRBV5-4 and TRBJ2-7, with 9 bases identical to TRBD1. Germline CDR1 reads SGHNT; CDR2 reads YYREEE (reference sequence). This CDR3 region has 14 residues. V lost 4 bases and J lost 5; bases outside the gene matches: 7. The CDR3 nucleotides read TGTGCCAGCAGCAGTAGGGACAGGGCCCACGAGCAGTACTTC. Amino acid sequence: CASSSRDRAHEQYF.

This sequence joins TRBV2 and TRBJ1-2; possibly TRBD1 for D (6 bases). The V gene's germline CDR1 is SNHLY and CDR2 FYNNEI. V dropped 4 bases and J dropped 5 bases, with 11 bases sitting between them. The CDR3 contains 13 residues. DNA of the CDR3: TGTGCCAGCAGTGTTGGGACACAGTATGGCTACACCTTC. This sequence encodes CASSVGTQYGYTF. Together with reference TRBV2 and TRBJ1-2, the CDR3 gives the full variable domain: EPEVTQTPSHQVTQMGQEVILRCVPISNHLYFYWYRQILGQKVEFLVSFYNNEISEKSEIFDDQFSVERPDGSNFTLKIRSTKLEDSAMYFCASSVGTQYGYTFGSGTRLTVV.

The gene calls are TRBV7-2 and TRBJ2-5, with D maybe TRBD1 (6 bases). Germline CDR1 is SGHTA and CDR2 is FQGNSA. V was shortened by 5 bases and J by 5 bases, with 15 bases between the two germline ends. The CDR3 has 14 residues. The CDR3 protein is CASSKNGGGETQYF. In nucleotides, the CDR3 is TGTGCCAGCAGCAAGAATGGGGGCGGGGAGACCCAGTACTTC.

Only a few counts were recorded for this clone. The J gene is TRBJ1-1, the V gene TRBV27; no definite D call. The germline V gene encodes CDR1 MNHEY and CDR2 SMNVEV (reference sequence). The CDR3 totals 14 residues. V was cut by 2 bases and J by 5 bases, with 12 bases left in between. Here the CDR3 reads CASSLGRAGTEAFF. CDR3 nucleotides: TGTGCCAGCAGTTTAGGGAGGGCCGGGACTGAAGCTTTCTTT.

V usage is TRBV28 and J usage is TRBJ2-4, with D maybe TRBD1 (5 bases). Trimming stripped 5 bases from V and 6 bases from J, with 14 bases between. Germline CDR1 reads MDHEN; CDR2 reads SYDVKM. There are 14 residues in the CDR3. The DNA for the CDR3 is TGTGCCAGCAGTGGTTCACAGGCCTTAAACATTCAGTACTTC. Translated, it gives CASSGSQALNIQYF.

The chain employs TRBV3-1 (or the pseudogene TRBV3-2) and TRBJ2-3; maybe TRBD2 (6 bases). The CDR3 is 15 residues long. Between the trimmed V and J ends, which lost 5 bases and 3 bases, there was a span of 15 bases. Germline V CDR1 and CDR2: LGHDT, YNNKEL (reference sequence). CDR3 nucleotides: TGTGCCAGCAGCATCCGACTAGAGGGGACAGATACGCAGTATTTT. It translates to CASSIRLEGTDTQYF.

The V and J genes are TRBV2 and TRBJ2-3; no definite D call. Germline CDR1 SNHLY, CDR2 FYNNEI. The CDR3 has 10 amino acids. CDR3 in amino acids: CRTADDTQYF. Here the CDR3 DNA reads TGTCGCACAGCAGATGATACGCAGTATTTT.